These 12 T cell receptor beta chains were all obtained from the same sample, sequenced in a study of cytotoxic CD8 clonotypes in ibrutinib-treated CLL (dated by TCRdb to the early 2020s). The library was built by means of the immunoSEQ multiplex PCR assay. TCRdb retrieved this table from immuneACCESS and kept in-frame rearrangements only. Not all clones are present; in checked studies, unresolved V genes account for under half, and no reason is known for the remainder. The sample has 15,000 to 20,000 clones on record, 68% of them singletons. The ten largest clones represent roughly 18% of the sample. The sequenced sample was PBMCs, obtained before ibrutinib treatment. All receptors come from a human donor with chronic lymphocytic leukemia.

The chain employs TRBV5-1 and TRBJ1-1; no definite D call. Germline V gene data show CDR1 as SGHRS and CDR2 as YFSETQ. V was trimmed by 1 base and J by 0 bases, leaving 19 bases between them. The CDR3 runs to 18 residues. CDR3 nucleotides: TGCGCCAGCAGCTTGTCTCAGCTTCGGAGCCCTCTGAACACTGAAGCTTTCTTT. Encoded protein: CASSLSQLRSPLNTEAFF.

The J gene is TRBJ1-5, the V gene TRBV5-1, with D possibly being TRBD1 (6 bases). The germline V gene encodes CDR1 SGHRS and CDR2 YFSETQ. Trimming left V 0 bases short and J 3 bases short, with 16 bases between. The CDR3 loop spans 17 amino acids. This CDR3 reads CASSLEFRGTSNQPQHF. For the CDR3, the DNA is TGCGCCAGCAGCTTGGAGTTCAGGGGTACCTCCAATCAGCCCCAGCATTTT.

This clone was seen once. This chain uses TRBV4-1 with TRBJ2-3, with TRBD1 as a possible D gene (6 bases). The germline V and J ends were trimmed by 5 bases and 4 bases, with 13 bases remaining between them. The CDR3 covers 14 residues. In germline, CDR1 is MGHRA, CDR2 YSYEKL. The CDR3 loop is CASSEQGIADTQYF. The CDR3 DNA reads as TGCGCCAGCAGCGAACAGGGTATAGCAGATACGCAGTATTTT.

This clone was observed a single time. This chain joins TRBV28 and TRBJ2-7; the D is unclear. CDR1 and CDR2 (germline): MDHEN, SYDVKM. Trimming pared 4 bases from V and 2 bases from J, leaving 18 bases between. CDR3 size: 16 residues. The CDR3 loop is CASSSHGGQSPYEQYF. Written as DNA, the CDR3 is TGTGCCAGCAGTTCCCACGGTGGGCAGAGCCCCTACGAGCAGTACTTC.

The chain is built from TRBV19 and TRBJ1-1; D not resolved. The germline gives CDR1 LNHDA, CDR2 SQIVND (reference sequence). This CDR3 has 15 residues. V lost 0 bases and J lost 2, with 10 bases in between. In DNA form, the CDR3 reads TGTGCCAGTAGTATAGATCGGCGGGGAAACACTGAAGCTTTCTTT. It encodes CASSIDRRGNTEAFF.

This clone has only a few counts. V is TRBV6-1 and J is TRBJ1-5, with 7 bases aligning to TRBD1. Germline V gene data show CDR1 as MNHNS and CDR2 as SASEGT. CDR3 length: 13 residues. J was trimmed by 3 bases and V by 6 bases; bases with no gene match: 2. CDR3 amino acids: CASSGTDNQPQHF. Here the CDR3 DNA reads TGTGCCAGCAGCGGGACAGACAATCAGCCCCAGCATTTT.

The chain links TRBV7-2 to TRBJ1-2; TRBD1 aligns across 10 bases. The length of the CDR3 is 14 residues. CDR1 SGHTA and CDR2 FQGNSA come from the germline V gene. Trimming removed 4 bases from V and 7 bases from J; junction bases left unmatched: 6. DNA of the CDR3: TGTGCCAGCAGCTCCCCGGGACAGGGGTTTGGCTACACCTTC. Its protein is CASSSPGQGFGYTF. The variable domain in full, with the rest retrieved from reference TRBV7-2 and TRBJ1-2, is GAGVSQSPSNKVTEKGKDVELRCDPISGHTALYWYRQSLGQGLEFLIYFQGNSAPDKSGLPSDRFSAERTGGSVSTLTIQRTQQEDSAVYLCASSSPGQGFGYTFGSGTRLTVV.

CDR3 nucleotides: TGCGCCAGCAGCTATCGCAGGGAGGGTCCCTATCGGGGCTACACCTTC. This translates into CASSYRREGPYRGYTF. This chain uses TRBV5-1 with TRBJ1-2; D is possibly TRBD1 (5 bases). The germline gives CDR1 SGHRS, CDR2 YFSETQ. Trimming removed 3 bases at V and 8 bases at J, with 23 bases between. The CDR3 extends over 16 amino acids.

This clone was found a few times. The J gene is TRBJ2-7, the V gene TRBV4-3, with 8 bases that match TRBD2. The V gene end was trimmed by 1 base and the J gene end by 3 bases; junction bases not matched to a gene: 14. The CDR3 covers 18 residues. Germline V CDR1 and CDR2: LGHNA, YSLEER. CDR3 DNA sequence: TGCGCCAGCAGCCAAGGTGTTCTCGGCGGGGGGCCTTTCTACGAGCAGTACTTC. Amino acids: CASSQGVLGGGPFYEQYF.

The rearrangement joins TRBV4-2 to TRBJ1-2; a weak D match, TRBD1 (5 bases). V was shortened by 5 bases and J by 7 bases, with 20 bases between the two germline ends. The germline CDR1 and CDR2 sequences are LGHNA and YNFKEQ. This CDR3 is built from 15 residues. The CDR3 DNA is TGTGCCAGCAGCACACCGGGACGGTCTAGAGGTGGCTACACCTTC. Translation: CASSTPGRSRGGYTF.

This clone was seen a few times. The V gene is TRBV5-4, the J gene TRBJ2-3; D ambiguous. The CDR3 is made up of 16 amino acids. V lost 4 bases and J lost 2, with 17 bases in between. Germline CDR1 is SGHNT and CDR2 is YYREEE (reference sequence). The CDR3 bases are TGTGCCAGCAGCCACCGTGGTGGTGGGCTCACAGATACGCAGTATTTT. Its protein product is CASSHRGGGLTDTQYF.

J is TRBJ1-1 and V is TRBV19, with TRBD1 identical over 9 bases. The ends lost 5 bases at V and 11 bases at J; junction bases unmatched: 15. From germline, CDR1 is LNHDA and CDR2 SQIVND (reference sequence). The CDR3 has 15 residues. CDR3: CASSPRGTGTLSAFF. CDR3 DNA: TGTGCCAGTAGTCCCCGCGGGACAGGGACTTTGTCTGCTTTCTTT.